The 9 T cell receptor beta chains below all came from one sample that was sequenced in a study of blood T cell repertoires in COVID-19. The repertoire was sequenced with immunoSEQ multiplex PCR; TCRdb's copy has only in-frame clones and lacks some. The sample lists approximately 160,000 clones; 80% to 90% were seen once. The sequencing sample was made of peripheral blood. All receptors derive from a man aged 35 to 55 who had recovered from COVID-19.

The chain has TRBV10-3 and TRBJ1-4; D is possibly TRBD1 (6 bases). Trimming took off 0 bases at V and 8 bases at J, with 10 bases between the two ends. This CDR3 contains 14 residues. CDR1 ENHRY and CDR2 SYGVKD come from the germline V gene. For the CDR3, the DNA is TGTGCCATCAGTGAGTCGAGGGGGATGGAAAAACTGTTTTTT. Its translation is CAISESRGMEKLFF.

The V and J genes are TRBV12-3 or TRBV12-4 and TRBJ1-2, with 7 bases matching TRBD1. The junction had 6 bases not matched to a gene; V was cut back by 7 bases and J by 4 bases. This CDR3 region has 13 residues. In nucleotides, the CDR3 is TGTGCCAGCAATACAGGGGAAGGCTATGGCTACACCTTC. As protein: CASNTGEGYGYTF.

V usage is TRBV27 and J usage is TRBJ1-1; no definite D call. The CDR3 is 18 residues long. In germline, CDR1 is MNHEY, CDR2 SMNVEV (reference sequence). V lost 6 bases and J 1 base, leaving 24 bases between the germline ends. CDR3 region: CASSTLVRGLRPNTEAFF. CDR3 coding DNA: TGTGCCAGCAGCACCCTGGTGCGTGGACTGAGACCGAACACTGAAGCTTTCTTT.

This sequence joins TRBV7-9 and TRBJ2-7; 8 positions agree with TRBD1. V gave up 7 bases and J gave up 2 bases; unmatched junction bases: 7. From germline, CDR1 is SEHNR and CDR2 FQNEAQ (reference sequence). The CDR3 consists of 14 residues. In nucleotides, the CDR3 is TGTGCCAGCAACCCGGGGACAGGAGCCTACGAGCAGTACTTC. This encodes CASNPGTGAYEQYF.

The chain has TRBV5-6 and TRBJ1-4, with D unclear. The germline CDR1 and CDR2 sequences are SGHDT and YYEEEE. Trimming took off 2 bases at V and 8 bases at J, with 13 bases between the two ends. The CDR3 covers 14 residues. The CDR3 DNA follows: TGTGCCAGCAGCTTAAGCGGGGTTAGAGAAAAACTGTTTTTT. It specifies CASSLSGVREKLFF.

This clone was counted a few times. In DNA form, the CDR3 reads TGCAGCGTTATCGTGCGTGGCGAGCAGTACTTC. Encoded protein: CSVIVRGEQYF. The V and J genes are TRBV29-1 and TRBJ2-7, with no clear D. V was pared by 5 bases and J by 6 bases, with 11 bases between. The CDR3 consists of 11 residues. Germline V gene lookup returns CDR1 SQVTM and CDR2 ANQGSEA.

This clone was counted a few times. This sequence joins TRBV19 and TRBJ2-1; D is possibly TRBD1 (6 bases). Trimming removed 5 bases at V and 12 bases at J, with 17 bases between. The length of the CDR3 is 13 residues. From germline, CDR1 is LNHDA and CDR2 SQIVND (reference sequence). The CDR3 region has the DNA TGTGCCAGTAGTCAGGGGAATAATCAGGTGCAGTTCTTC. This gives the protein CASSQGNNQVQFF.

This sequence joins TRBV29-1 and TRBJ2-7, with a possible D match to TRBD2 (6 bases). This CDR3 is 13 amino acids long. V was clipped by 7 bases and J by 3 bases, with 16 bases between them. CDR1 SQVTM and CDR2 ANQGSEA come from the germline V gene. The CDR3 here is CSATGRENYEQYF. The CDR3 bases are TGCAGCGCGACGGGGCGGGAAAACTACGAGCAGTACTTC.

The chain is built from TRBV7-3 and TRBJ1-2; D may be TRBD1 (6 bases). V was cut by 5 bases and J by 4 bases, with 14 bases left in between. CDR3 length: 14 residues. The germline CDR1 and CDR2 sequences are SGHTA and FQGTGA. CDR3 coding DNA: TGTGCCAGCAGCCCCACGGGGGGCCCCTATGGCTACACCTTC. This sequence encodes CASSPTGGPYGYTF.